This TCR beta chain was sequenced for a study of blood T cell repertoires in COVID-19. Profiling relied on immunoSEQ multiplex PCR, and the TCRdb table lists in-frame clones only, not all of them. The data show 250,000 to 300,000 clones, about 73% seen once. Sequenced: peripheral blood. This sequence originates from a woman aged 80 or older with acute or convalescent COVID-19.

The CDR3 DNA is TGTGCCAGCAGCGCTGGACAGGCGGGAGGAAACACCATATATTTT. Its translation: CASSAGQAGGNTIYF. V usage is TRBV9 and J usage is TRBJ1-3; 7 bases align to TRBD1. V lost 3 bases, J lost 4 bases, and 7 bases stayed unmatched. The CDR3 has 15 residues. In germline, CDR1 is SGDLS, CDR2 YYNGEE.